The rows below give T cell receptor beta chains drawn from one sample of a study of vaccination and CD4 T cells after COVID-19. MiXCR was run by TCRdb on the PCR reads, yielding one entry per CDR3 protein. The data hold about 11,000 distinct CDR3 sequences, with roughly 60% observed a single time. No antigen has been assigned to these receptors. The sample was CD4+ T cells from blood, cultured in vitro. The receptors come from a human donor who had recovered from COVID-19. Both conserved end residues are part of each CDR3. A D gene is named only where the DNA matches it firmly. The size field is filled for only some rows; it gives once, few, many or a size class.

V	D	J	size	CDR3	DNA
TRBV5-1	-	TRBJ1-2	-	CASSSEPTNYGYTF	TGCGCCAGCAGTTCAGAACCAACGAACTATGGCTACACCTTC
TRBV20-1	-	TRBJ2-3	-	CSAIPKGTDTQYF	TGCAGTGCCATCCCCAAGGGAACAGATACGCAGTATTTT
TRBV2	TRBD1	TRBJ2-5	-	CATSWDSEGETQYF	TGTGCCACCTCTTGGGACAGTGAGGGAGAGACCCAGTACTTC
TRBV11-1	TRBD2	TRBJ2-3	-	CASSASGRPTDTQYF	TGTGCCAGCAGTGCCAGCGGGAGACCCACAGATACGCAGTATTTT
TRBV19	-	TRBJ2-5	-	CASSKEGFGETQYF	TGTGCCAGTAGTAAAGAGGGATTCGGGGAGACCCAGTACTTC
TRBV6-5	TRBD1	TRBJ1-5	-	CASSYRQGESNQPQHF	TGTGCCAGCAGTTACCGGCAGGGGGAGAGCAATCAGCCCCAGCATTTT
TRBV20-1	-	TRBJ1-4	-	CSARAGDREKLFF	TGCAGTGCTAGGGCCGGGGATCGGGAAAAACTGTTTTTT
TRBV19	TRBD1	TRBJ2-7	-	CASGTGSEQYF	TGTGCCAGTGGGACAGGGAGCGAGCAGTACTTC
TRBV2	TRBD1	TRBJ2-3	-	CASSVGTGDTQYF	TGTGCCAGCAGTGTGGGGACAGGGGATACGCAGTATTTT
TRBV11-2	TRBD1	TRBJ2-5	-	CASRMPVGQGPRETQYF	TGTGCCAGCAGGATGCCCGTTGGACAGGGCCCGCGAGAGACCCAGTACTTC
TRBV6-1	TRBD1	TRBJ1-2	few	CARGDRGTYGYTF	TGTGCCAGGGGGGACAGGGGGACCTATGGCTACACCTTC